The 22 T cell receptor beta chains reported below all come from one sample, sequenced in a study of Ad26.COV2.S vaccination and SARS-CoV-2 variants. Sequencing was performed with immunoSEQ multiplex PCR; in TCRdb, only in-frame clones are kept and a portion is missing. The repertoire holds around 170,000 clones, with around 88% as singletons. The specimen comprised peripheral blood, sampled after recovery from COVID-19. These receptor sequences come from a human donor who had recovered from COVID-19.

The V gene is TRBV19, the J gene TRBJ2-4; D may correspond to TRBD1 or TRBD2 (6 bases each). This CDR3 is 13 amino acids long. V was clipped by 4 bases and J by 12 bases, with 16 bases between them. In germline, CDR1 is LNHDA, CDR2 SQIVND (reference sequence). The CDR3 here is CASSTQIEGGQYF. The DNA of the CDR3 is TGTGCCAGTAGTACTCAGATTGAGGGGGGTCAGTACTTC.

The V and J genes are TRBV2 and TRBJ2-5, with D possibly TRBD2 on 6 matching bases. From germline, CDR1 is SNHLY and CDR2 FYNNEI. CDR3 size: 15 residues. Trimming took 7 bases from V and 0 from J, leaving 15 bases between them. As DNA, the CDR3 is TGTGCCAGCACGAGGGAGGAGGGATACCAAGAGACCCAGTACTTC. It is translated as CASTREEGYQETQYF.

The chain uses TRBV12-5 and TRBJ1-5; D is ambiguous. The CDR3 runs to 11 residues. Per germline, CDR1 LGHNT and CDR2 FRNRAP. V gave up 3 bases and J gave up 6 bases, with 3 bases separating them. CDR3 region: CASGFGQPQHF. The CDR3 nucleotides are TGTGCTAGTGGTTTTGGTCAGCCCCAGCATTTT. Complete variable domain (other parts from reference TRBV12-5 and TRBJ1-5): DARVTQTPRHKVTEMGQEVTMRCQPILGHNTVFWYRQTMMQGLELLAYFRNRAPLDDSGMPKDRFSAEMPDATLATLKIQPSEPRDSAVYFCASGFGQPQHFGDGTRLSIL.

This sequence joins TRBV6-2 or TRBV6-3 and TRBJ2-5, with 8 bases aligning to TRBD2. Germline lookup yields CDR1 MNHEY and CDR2 SVGEGT. Unmatched junction bases numbered 9, after V lost 4 bases and J lost 5 bases. This CDR3 spans 15 amino acids. The CDR3 DNA reads TGTGCCAGCAGTTTTGTTAGCGGGGTCGGTGAGACCCAGTACTTC. Translated, it gives CASSFVSGVGETQYF.

This chain links TRBV5-4 with TRBJ1-3; D is ambiguous. Germline CDR1 SGHNT, CDR2 YYREEE (reference sequence). Trimming removed 0 bases at V and 5 bases at J, with 9 bases between. CDR3 length: 14 residues. In DNA, the CDR3 is TGTGCCAGCAGCTTGGGCGGCAGACGAAACACCATATATTTT. It yields the protein CASSLGGRRNTIYF.

This chain uses TRBV4-1 with TRBJ2-5, with 15 bases fitting TRBD2. Germline loops: CDR1 MGHRA, CDR2 YSYEKL. J gave up 2 bases and V 4 bases, and 2 bases lay outside the gene matches. CDR3 length: 16 amino acids. CDR3 amino acids: CASSRTSGGGQETQYF. In DNA, the CDR3 is TGCGCCAGCAGCCGGACTAGCGGGGGGGGTCAAGAGACCCAGTACTTC.

The chain has TRBV19 and TRBJ1-1, with D hard to call. Germline CDR1 LNHDA, CDR2 SQIVND (reference sequence). Trimming pared 5 bases from V and 6 bases from J, leaving 10 bases between. There are 12 residues in the CDR3. The CDR3 region is CASSLGLSEAFF. CDR3 nucleotide sequence: TGTGCCAGTAGTCTGGGGTTGTCTGAAGCTTTCTTT.

This clone was seen once. The chain links TRBV3-1 (or the pseudogene TRBV3-2) to TRBJ1-1; 8 nucleotides agree with TRBD1. This CDR3 comprises 17 residues. Germline assignment: CDR1 LGHDT and CDR2 YNNKEL (reference sequence). The V gene end was trimmed by 3 bases and the J gene end by 8 bases; junction bases not matched to a gene: 17. The CDR3 sequence is CASSHLSRGLSNHEAFF. The DNA of the CDR3 is TGTGCCAGCAGCCACCTTTCCAGGGGGCTCTCAAATCACGAAGCTTTCTTT.

The V and J genes are TRBV14 and TRBJ2-7, with D tentatively TRBD1 (6 bases). Trimming pared 4 bases from V and 5 bases from J, leaving 12 bases between. The length of the CDR3 is 13 residues. Germline CDR1 and CDR2: SGHDN and FVKESK. CDR3 sequence (DNA): TGTGCCAGCAGCCCCCCAGGGGACGACGAGCAGTACTTC. Encoded protein: CASSPPGDDEQYF.

The chain links TRBV9 to TRBJ2-7; 7 positions agree with TRBD2. The junction had 6 bases not matched to a gene; V was cut back by 1 base and J by 2 bases. Per the germline V gene, CDR1 is SGDLS and CDR2 is YYNGEE. The CDR3 length is 15 residues. The CDR3 loop is CASSVTGLPAYEQYF. The CDR3 DNA is TGTGCCAGCAGCGTAACGGGACTACCGGCCTACGAGCAGTACTTC.

The rearrangement uses TRBV9 and TRBJ1-3, with D unresolved. The germline CDR1 and CDR2 sequences are SGDLS and YYNGEE. The CDR3 totals 15 residues. With 0 bases removed from V and 0 bases from J, the gap between germline ends came to 7 bases. The CDR3 bases are TGTGCCAGCAGCGTAGACAGCGGCTCTGGAAACACCATATATTTT. Protein: CASSVDSGSGNTIYF.

The chain's CDR3 is CASSLGLASGEQFF. Written as DNA, the CDR3 is TGTGCCAGCAGCTTAGGACTAGCCAGCGGTGAGCAGTTCTTC. V and J are TRBV11-1 and TRBJ2-1; 7 bases fit TRBD2. J gave up 9 bases and V 1 base, and 6 bases lay outside the gene matches. This CDR3 has 14 residues. In germline, CDR1 is SGHAT, CDR2 FQDESV (reference sequence).

V gene TRBV3-1 (or the pseudogene TRBV3-2) combines with J gene TRBJ1-3; a weak D match, TRBD1 (6 bases). V was pared by 4 bases and J by 8 bases, with 21 bases between. In germline, CDR1 is LGHDT, CDR2 YNNKEL (reference sequence). The CDR3 is 16 amino acids. For the CDR3, the DNA is TGTGCCAGCAGCCCCTTCTCGGGAAGGGGGGGATACACCATATATTTT. Amino acid sequence: CASSPFSGRGGYTIYF.

This rearrangement joins TRBV5-1 to TRBJ2-7; the match to TRBD1 covers 9 bases. CDR1 and CDR2 from the germline V gene are SGHRS and YFSETQ. The length of the CDR3 is 15 residues. V trimming: 4 bases; J trimming: 3 bases; junction bases outside the gene matches: 8. The chain's CDR3 is CASSTRPGQGYEQYF. Written as DNA, the CDR3 is TGCGCCAGCAGCACTAGACCGGGACAGGGCTACGAGCAGTACTTC.

V is TRBV29-1 and J is TRBJ1-2, with 8 bases aligning to TRBD1. Trimming at V came to 6 bases and at J to 3 bases, leaving 9 bases not matched to a gene. This CDR3 spans 14 amino acids. Germline CDR1 and CDR2: SQVTM and ANQGSEA. This CDR3 reads CSVTQGDSDYGYTF. CDR3 bases: TGCAGCGTCACACAGGGGGATTCCGACTATGGCTACACCTTC.

This clone was detected once. V usage is TRBV6-5 and J usage is TRBJ1-2, with D hard to call. The CDR3 extends over 14 amino acids. Trimming shortened V by 10 bases and J by 0 bases, and 15 bases separated the two germline ends. CDR1 MNHEY and CDR2 SVGAGI come from the germline V gene. CDR3 residues: CATLDGSSNYGYTF. The CDR3 bases are TGTGCCACCTTAGACGGTTCCTCTAACTATGGCTACACCTTC.

The chain uses TRBV5-1 and TRBJ2-5; 9 bases agree with TRBD1. The CDR3 consists of 15 residues. Germline V gives CDR1 SGHRS, CDR2 YFSETQ. The V and J ends lost 2 bases and 5 bases, in that order; junction bases with no gene match: 7. CDR3 nucleotide sequence: TGCGCCAGCAGCTTTACCGACAGGGGGTCTGAGACCCAGTACTTC. Its protein is CASSFTDRGSETQYF.

This rearrangement joins TRBV2 to TRBJ2-3; D is uncertain. Germline V gene lookup returns CDR1 SNHLY and CDR2 FYNNEI. Between the trimmed V and J ends, which lost 4 bases and 1 base, there was a span of 9 bases. The CDR3 consists of 14 residues. Here the CDR3 DNA reads TGTGCCAGCAGTGCGGACGGTGGCACAGATACGCAGTATTTT. This translates into CASSADGGTDTQYF.

This sequence joins TRBV7-2 and TRBJ1-1; TRBD1 matches 11 bases. CDR3 length: 13 residues. The V and J ends lost 5 bases and 10 bases, in that order; junction bases with no gene match: 6. Germline-derived CDR1 and CDR2 are SGHTA and FQGNSA. Here the CDR3 reads CASSTYGTGGAFF. In DNA, the CDR3 is TGTGCCAGCAGCACGTACGGGACAGGGGGAGCTTTCTTT.

This clone appeared a few times. The chain combines TRBV19 with TRBJ2-1, with 13 bases that match TRBD2. J was trimmed by 9 bases and V by 5 bases; bases with no gene match: 7. The length of the CDR3 is 15 residues. Germline assignment: CDR1 LNHDA and CDR2 SQIVND (reference sequence). The CDR3 DNA reads TGTGCCAGTAGTGCACTAGCGGGGGGGCGGAGTGAGCAGTTCTTC. Amino acids: CASSALAGGRSEQFF.

This clone came up once. CDR3 nucleotides: TGTGCCAGTAGTTCGGTCCCCCCCGGATGGGAGCAGTTCTTC. It encodes CASSSVPPGWEQFF. This chain connects TRBV19 to TRBJ2-1; the D is unclear. Trimming left V 5 bases short and J 10 bases short, with 18 bases between. CDR1 is LNHDA and CDR2 is SQIVND in the germline V gene (reference sequence). This CDR3 is built from 14 residues.

In this sample, this clone turned up a few times. The chain is built from TRBV5-6 and TRBJ1-2, with D tentatively TRBD1 (6 bases). Trimming pared 0 bases from V and 4 bases from J, leaving 10 bases between. The CDR3 consists of 14 residues. CDR1 is SGHDT, CDR2 YYEEEE, per germline. CDR3: CASSLEDSGYGYTF. CDR3 bases: TGTGCCAGCAGCTTGGAGGACAGTGGCTATGGCTACACCTTC.